This entry lists 31 T cell receptor beta chains sequenced from one sample in a study of blood T cells in healthy people across ages. Through a sample-barcoded 5' primer and a J-beta primer mix, a second PCR was run for about 6 to 11 cycles. TCRdb reprocessed the 5' RACE reads with MiXCR, giving one entry per CDR3 protein. Among some 1.4 million distinct CDR3 sequences listed, about 40% were seen once. Sequences were obtained from blood. The receptor set was obtained from a woman between 18 and 30 years old in good health.

The rearrangement links TRBV20-1 to TRBJ2-4; 7 bases match TRBD2. Per germline, CDR1 DFQATT and CDR2 SNEGSKA (reference sequence). Trimming at V came to 6 bases and at J to 3 bases, leaving 29 bases not matched to a gene. There are 21 residues in the CDR3. The CDR3 spells CSATKVNERWSRDYDKNIQYF. The CDR3 DNA reads TGCAGTGCCACGAAGGTGAACGAACGATGGAGCCGGGACTATGACAAAAACATTCAGTACTTC.

The chain joins TRBV5-1 to TRBJ1-5, with D uncertain. Looked up from germline, CDR1 is SGHRS and CDR2 is YFSETQ. The CDR3 consists of 15 residues. Trimming removed 3 bases from V and 2 bases from J, with 12 bases in between. The CDR3 DNA is TGCGCCAGCAGCTGGGCGGGGTTGGGCAATCAGCCCCAGCATTTT. Protein product: CASSWAGLGNQPQHF.

The count of this clonotype is one. CDR3 sequence reads: CASPPPTGAETQYF. Here the CDR3 DNA reads TGTGCCAGCCCCCCCCCGACCGGTGCAGAGACCCAGTACTTC. The chain uses TRBV7-8 and TRBJ2-5; D is ambiguous. Trimming pared 8 bases from V and 4 bases from J, leaving 17 bases between. The CDR3 contains 14 residues. Germline V lookup: CDR1 SGHVS, CDR2 FQNEAQ. Based on the CDR3 plus reference TRBV7-8 and TRBJ2-5, the full variable domain is GAGVSQSPRYKVAKRGQDVALRCDPISGHVSLFWYQQALGQGPEFLTYFQNEAQLDKSGLPSDRFFAERPEGSVSTLKIQRTQQEDSAVYLCASPPPTGAETQYFGPGTRLLVL.

The V call is TRBV3-1, the J call TRBJ2-7; 15 positions match TRBD2. Germline-derived CDR1 and CDR2 are LGHDT and YNNKEL (reference sequence). CDR3 length equals 14 residues. The V segment lost 9 bases and the J segment 3 bases; nucleotides outside the gene matches: 3. The CDR3 loop reads CASGLAGGLYEQYF. The CDR3 bases are TGTGCCAGTGGACTAGCGGGGGGGCTCTACGAGCAGTACTTC.

In this sample, this clonotype turned up a few times. V gene TRBV2 combines with J gene TRBJ2-3, with 12 nucleotides matching TRBD2. Germline-derived CDR1 and CDR2 are SNHLY and FYNNEI. The CDR3 length is 16 residues. With V trimmed by 5 bases and J by 5 bases, 8 bases remained unmatched. CDR3 sequence reads: CASSNLGLAGRDTQYF. The CDR3 region has the DNA TGTGCCAGCAGTAACCTCGGACTAGCGGGGAGAGATACGCAGTATTTT.

This chain links TRBV7-9 with TRBJ2-5; unclear D gene. The germline gives CDR1 SEHNR, CDR2 FQNEAQ (reference sequence). The V gene lost 3 bases and the J gene lost 11 bases, with 22 bases spanning the gap. This CDR3 is built from 15 residues. The CDR3 sequence is CASSFYAARNNEQYF. The CDR3 region has the DNA TGTGCCAGCAGCTTTTACGCGGCGCGTAACAATGAGCAGTACTTC.

A word on this clonotype: This may stem from a read error, because a much larger clone lies one nucleotide away. The CDR3 loop is CATSREGRTGNNEQFF. The CDR3 bases are TGTGCCACCAGCAGAGAGGGGAGGACAGGGAACAATGAGCAGTTCTTC. The rearrangement uses TRBV15 and TRBJ2-1, with 8 bases that match TRBD1. Germline V lookup: CDR1 LNHNV, CDR2 YYDKDF (reference sequence). Losses at the gene ends were 0 bases for V and 5 bases for J; bases not matched to a gene: 6. The CDR3 is 16 amino acids. Full variable domain (remainder filled in from reference TRBV15 and TRBJ2-1): DAMVIQNPRYQVTQFGKPVTLSCSQTLNHNVMYWYQQKSSQAPKLLFHYYDKDFNNEADTPDNFQSRRPNTSFCFLDIRSPGLGDTAMYLCATSREGRTGNNEQFFGPGTRLTVL.

This clonotype was found a few times. This chain joins TRBV18 and TRBJ2-3; D might be TRBD1 (5 bases). This CDR3 is built from 16 residues. Germline CDR1 reads KGHSH; CDR2 reads LQKENI. V lost 2 bases and J lost 5, with 17 bases in between. The CDR3 protein is CASSPTVVTGRDTQYF. Here the CDR3 DNA reads TGTGCCAGCTCACCAACAGTAGTTACAGGTCGAGATACGCAGTATTTT.

The V gene is TRBV20-1, the J gene TRBJ1-4, with 8 bases identical to TRBD1. Losses at the gene ends were 3 bases for V and 7 bases for J; bases not matched to a gene: 7. This CDR3 spans 14 amino acids. Germline assignment: CDR1 DFQATT and CDR2 SNEGSKA (reference sequence). CDR3 coding DNA: TGCAGTGCTAGCTCGGACAGGGAGGCTGAAAAACTGTTTTTT. It codes for CSASSDREAEKLFF.

J is TRBJ1-2 and V is TRBV20-1, with unresolved D. V was trimmed by 6 bases and J by 5 bases, leaving 19 bases between them. The CDR3 is made up of 14 amino acids. The germline V gene encodes CDR1 DFQATT and CDR2 SNEGSKA (reference sequence). CDR3: CSALGGEGLYGYTF. DNA for the CDR3: TGCAGTGCCCTAGGCGGGGAAGGGCTATATGGCTACACCTTC.

The CDR3 nucleotides are TGTGCCAGCTCACCATCTCCTAACAATGAGCAGTTCTTC. This translates into CASSPSPNNEQFF. The J gene is TRBJ2-1, the V gene TRBV18; D is unclear. This CDR3 comprises 13 residues. Germline CDR1 is KGHSH and CDR2 is LQKENI. V lost 2 bases and J lost 5, with 7 bases in between. The full variable domain, with the rest looked up from reference TRBV18 and TRBJ2-1, is NAGVMQNPRHLVRRRGQEARLRCSPMKGHSHVYWYRQLPEEGLKFMVYLQKENIIDESGMPKERFSAEFPKEGPSILRIQQVVRGDSAAYFCASSPSPNNEQFFGPGTRLTVL.

The chain is built from TRBV12-3 or TRBV12-4 and TRBJ2-3; TRBD2 matches 7 bases. There are 17 residues in the CDR3. With V trimmed by 4 bases and J by 2 bases, 12 bases remained unmatched. CDR3 sequence reads: CASSYAAGTIVTDTQYF. CDR3 nucleotides: TGTGCCAGCAGTTACGCCGCCGGGACTATTGTCACAGATACGCAGTATTTT.

The chain joins TRBV15 to TRBJ2-3; no clear D. Germline lookup yields CDR1 LNHNV and CDR2 YYDKDF (reference sequence). Trimming took 5 bases from V and 3 from J, leaving 21 bases between them. This CDR3 has 17 residues. CDR3 coding DNA: TGTGCCACCAGCGGGTACGCTAGTCCGCCGTTAACAGATACGCAGTATTTT. This translates into CATSGYASPPLTDTQYF.

This chain joins TRBV6-6 and TRBJ1-2; 10 nucleotides line up with TRBD1. Germline trimming cut 4 bases from V and 8 bases from J; bases unmatched to any gene: 13. CDR1 MNHNY and CDR2 SVGAGI come from the germline V gene (reference sequence). This CDR3 has 16 residues. The CDR3 reads CASSSLPGQGMRGYTF. CDR3 bases: TGTGCCAGCAGTTCCCTGCCGGGACAGGGGATGCGAGGCTACACCTTC.

The genes are TRBV19 and TRBJ2-7, with D uncertain. Trimming cost V 3 bases and J 3 bases, with 12 bases left between them. Germline loops: CDR1 LNHDA, CDR2 SQIVND (reference sequence). The CDR3 runs 14 residues. CDR3 residues: CASSIEGGIYEQYF. DNA for the CDR3: TGTGCCAGTAGTATCGAAGGTGGAATCTACGAGCAGTACTTC.

This clonotype was counted only a few times. The chain recombines TRBV20-1 with TRBJ2-3; 8 bases are a match to TRBD2. Germline CDR1 DFQATT, CDR2 SNEGSKA (reference sequence). The CDR3 is 13 amino acids. The V gene end was trimmed by 3 bases and the J gene end by 2 bases; junction bases not matched to a gene: 1. CDR3 nucleotides: TGCAGTGCTAGCGGGGGGGCCACAGATACGCAGTATTTT. Its protein product is CSASGGATDTQYF.

This clonotype was picked up a small number of times. The chain couples TRBV4-1 to TRBJ1-2; 8 nucleotides match TRBD1. Germline CDR1 MGHRA, CDR2 YSYEKL. This CDR3 comprises 17 residues. V was pared by 0 bases and J by 7 bases, with 13 bases of the junction left unmatched. The DNA of the CDR3 is TGCGCCAGCAGCCAAGATCCGCAGGGGGCGCATCAGTCTGGCTACACCTTC. Translation: CASSQDPQGAHQSGYTF.

J is TRBJ2-5 and V is TRBV13, with D perhaps TRBD2 (5 bases). The V end lost 5 bases, the J end lost 11 bases, and 15 bases lay between the germline ends. CDR3 length equals 12 residues. Germline CDR1 PRHDT, CDR2 FYEKMQ (reference sequence). This CDR3 is CASSTSRWEQYF. The CDR3 DNA follows: TGTGCCAGCAGCACCTCCAGGTGGGAGCAGTACTTC.

The rearrangement links TRBV2 to TRBJ2-7, with D hard to call. The J call may be faulty, since TRBJ2-4 better matches the DNA end. The CDR3 runs 12 residues. Germline CDR1 reads SNHLY; CDR2 reads FYNNEI. DNA for the CDR3: TGTGCCAGCAGAAACATGGAAAACATTCAGTACTTC. Its protein is CASRNMENIQYF.

This clonotype was seen many times. The chain joins TRBV6-6 to TRBJ2-5; tentative D call: TRBD2 (6 bases). Trimming left V 9 bases short and J 5 bases short, with 7 bases between. This CDR3 has 10 residues. Germline V gives CDR1 MNHNY, CDR2 SVGAGI (reference sequence). The CDR3 loop reads CASGGETQYF. In DNA form, the CDR3 reads TGTGCCAGTGGGGGGGAGACCCAGTACTTC.

This chain connects TRBV4-1 to TRBJ1-1; tentatively, D is TRBD1 (6 bases). CDR3 length: 15 amino acids. CDR1 and CDR2 from the germline V gene are MGHRA and YSYEKL. Deletions cut 2 bases from V and 2 bases from J, with 12 bases between. CDR3 region: CASSQYTGSNTEAFF. The CDR3 coding sequence is TGCGCCAGCAGCCAATATACAGGGTCAAACACTGAAGCTTTCTTT.

Points on this clonotype: A much bigger clone sits one base away, suggesting this may be a read error. This chain links TRBV7-2 with TRBJ2-5; unclear D gene. The V end lost 1 base, the J end lost 5 bases, and 17 bases lay between the germline ends. CDR1 is SGHTA, CDR2 FQGNSA, per germline. The CDR3 is made up of 16 amino acids. CDR3 sequence reads: CASSLVATSERETQYF. Here the CDR3 DNA reads TGTGCCAGCAGCTTAGTTGCAACGAGCGAGAGGGAGACCCAGTACTTC.

There are a few counts of this clonotype. This clone may be a read error of a much larger clone one base away. The chain carries TRBV28 and TRBJ1-2; no clear D gene. V lost 5 bases and J lost 3, with 16 bases in between. Germline V CDR1 and CDR2: MDHEN, SYDVKM. The CDR3 is 15 amino acids. CDR3 coding DNA: TGTGCCAGCAGTCGCCCCTATCCGGGGTACTATGGCTACACCTTC. Encoded protein: CASSRPYPGYYGYTF.

The chain links TRBV20-1 to TRBJ2-3, with D possibly matching TRBD2 (6 bases). Germline V gene lookup returns CDR1 DFQATT and CDR2 SNEGSKA (reference sequence). The CDR3 is 11 residues long. This chain's CDR3 is CRAGSGDTQYF. The CDR3 DNA sequence: TGCAGGGCCGGGAGCGGAGATACGCAGTATTTT.

This clonotype showed up just a few times. The CDR3 region is CATQRRDQFGNEQFF. CDR3 DNA: TGTGCCACTCAACGCCGGGACCAGTTCGGCAATGAGCAGTTCTTC. J is TRBJ2-1 and V is TRBV10-3, with D perhaps being TRBD1 or TRBD2 (5 bases each). V lost 10 bases and J 6 bases, leaving 22 bases between the germline ends. The CDR3 has 15 amino acids. Germline CDR1 is ENHRY and CDR2 is SYGVKD.

This clonotype was observed a few times. The chain has TRBV5-4 and TRBJ2-3, with D perhaps matching TRBD2 (6 bases). CDR1 and CDR2 from the germline V gene are SGHNT and YYREEE (reference sequence). The CDR3 is made up of 14 amino acids. Trimming pared 1 base from V and 3 bases from J, leaving 9 bases between. CDR3 amino acids: CASSLSEGTDTQYF. The CDR3 DNA reads as TGTGCCAGCAGCTTGTCGGAGGGAACAGATACGCAGTATTTT.

This chain uses TRBV12-3 or TRBV12-4 with TRBJ2-7; 8 bases map to TRBD2. The J segment lost 4 bases and the V segment lost 5 bases, leaving 10 bases of the junction unmatched. The CDR3 contains 15 residues. The CDR3 DNA reads TGTGCCAGCAGTACCGGACCAGCGGGAGCTTACGAGCAGTACTTC. It encodes CASSTGPAGAYEQYF.

The chain links TRBV5-1 to TRBJ2-5; 7 bases fit TRBD2. Germline lookup yields CDR1 SGHRS and CDR2 YFSETQ. This CDR3 spans 12 amino acids. V shed 7 bases and J 4 bases; nucleotides not matched to a gene: 4. The CDR3 DNA sequence: TGCGCCAGCGAAGGGGAGGGAGAGACCCAGTACTTC. Its protein is CASEGEGETQYF.

This clonotype was picked up many times. V usage is TRBV18 and J usage is TRBJ2-1; the match to TRBD2 covers 13 bases. The junction had 3 bases not matched to a gene; V was cut back by 3 bases and J by 7 bases. The CDR3 totals 15 residues. The germline V gene has CDR1 KGHSH and CDR2 LQKENI. CDR3 region: CASSPGLAGENEQFF. The CDR3 bases are TGTGCCAGCTCACCCGGACTAGCGGGAGAGAATGAGCAGTTCTTC. Variable domain in full (rest from reference TRBV18 and TRBJ2-1): NAGVMQNPRHLVRRRGQEARLRCSPMKGHSHVYWYRQLPEEGLKFMVYLQKENIIDESGMPKERFSAEFPKEGPSILRIQQVVRGDSAAYFCASSPGLAGENEQFFGPGTRLTVL.

This clonotype was seen a handful of times. The chain combines TRBV29-1 with TRBJ2-7; 7 positions match TRBD1. Germline V lookup: CDR1 SQVTM, CDR2 ANQGSEA. V lost 6 bases and J lost 4; bases outside the gene matches: 9. This CDR3 spans 13 amino acids. The DNA of the CDR3 is TGCAGCGTCGAAACGGGACAGCCTTACGAGCAGTACTTC. This gives the protein CSVETGQPYEQYF.

This clonotype was seen a handful of times. V is TRBV12-3 or TRBV12-4 and J is TRBJ1-4; D gene ambiguous. The CDR3 has 15 amino acids. The V gene lost 4 bases and the J gene lost 4 bases, with 13 bases spanning the gap. The CDR3 nucleotides read TGTGCCAGCAGTTCCTCAGGAGTGGGTAATGAAAAACTGTTTTTT. It translates to CASSSSGVGNEKLFF.